This TCR beta chain was sequenced during a study of post-analysis software for immune sequencing data. Looking at the study overall: Secondary progressive, relapsing-remitting and progressive-relapsing multiple sclerosis were among the included disease courses. Whole-study findings and limits: The F measure placed samples prepared in the same batch into strongly shared clusters. Comparison of patients with controls showed 4 to 6 TRBV segments more frequent in patients, TRBV5-6, TRBV5-1 and TRBV20-1 among them.

Unique molecular identifiers had been added to the TCR beta cDNA libraries. In TCRdb, the PCR reads were re-called with MiXCR into one record per CDR3 protein. The table shows about 770,000 distinct CDR3 sequences, with roughly 50% occurring only once. The germline V gene has CDR1 MNHNS and CDR2 SASEGT. The trim removed 6 bases at V and 3 bases at J, leaving 11 bases unmatched. The length of the CDR3 is 17 residues. Note on this clonotype: Its antigen is currently unknown.

The sequencing sample was made of blood. The chain is built from TRBV6-1 and TRBJ1-4; 9 bases match TRBD1. The sequence derives from a girl aged 5-17 years with multiple sclerosis. In nucleotides, the CDR3 is TGTGCCAGCAGCCAGACCGGGACAGGGCCCCCTAATGAAAAACTGTTTTTT. This encodes CASSQTGTGPPNEKLFF.